The clone carrying this T cell receptor (beta chain) was counted many times. Its specificity is unknown. These data are taken from a study of regulatory T cells in long-lasting Graves disease. Study-wide points: TRBV28, TRBJ1-2 and TRBJ2-5 emerged as the favored segments in persistent disease. Limited samples may have lowered accuracy.

Time point denoted: newly diagnosed GD, antithyroid drugs for less than 3 months. RNA extracted from PBMCs served as the sequencing template. The germline CDR1 and CDR2 sequences are SGHRS and YFSETQ. The V end was cut by 0 bases, the J end by 1 base, with 5 bases between. This CDR3 has 13 residues. Arm-PCR of CDR3 regions with iRepertoire HTBI primers generated TCR beta libraries. MiXCR, applied by TCRdb to the multiplex PCR reads, yields one record per CDR3 protein. The sample contains 400,000 to 550,000 distinct CDR3 sequences, roughly 17% of which appear only once. This sample also belongs to another study, concerning T cells in Graves' hyperthyroidism and ophthalmopathy.

This sequence joins TRBV5-1 and TRBJ2-7; D not certain. This TCR came from a woman between 18 and 29 years old with Graves disease. The source was peripheral blood mononuclear cells (PBMCs), collected at new diagnosis, from a patient treated with antithyroid drugs. CDR3 in DNA: TGCGCCAGCAGCTTGGTCGAGTCCTACGAGCAGTACTTC. It is translated as CASSLVESYEQYF.